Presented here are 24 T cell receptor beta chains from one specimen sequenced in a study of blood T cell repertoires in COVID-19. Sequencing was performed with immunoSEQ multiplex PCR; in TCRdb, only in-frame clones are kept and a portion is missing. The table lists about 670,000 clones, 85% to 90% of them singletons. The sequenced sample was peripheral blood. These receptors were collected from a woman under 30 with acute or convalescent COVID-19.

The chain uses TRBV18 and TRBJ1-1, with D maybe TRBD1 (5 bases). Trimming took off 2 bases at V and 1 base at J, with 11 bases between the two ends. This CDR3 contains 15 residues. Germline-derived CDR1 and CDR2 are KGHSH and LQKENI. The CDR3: CASSPSRGTNTEAFF. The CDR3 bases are TGTGCCAGCTCACCATCAAGGGGCACGAACACTGAAGCTTTCTTT.

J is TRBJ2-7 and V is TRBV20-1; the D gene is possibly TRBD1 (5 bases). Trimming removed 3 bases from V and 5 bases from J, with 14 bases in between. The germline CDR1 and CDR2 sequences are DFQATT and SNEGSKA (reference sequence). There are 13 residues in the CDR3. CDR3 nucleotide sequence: TGCAGTGCTAGTAATAGGGGTGTGCACGAGCAGTACTTC. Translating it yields CSASNRGVHEQYF.

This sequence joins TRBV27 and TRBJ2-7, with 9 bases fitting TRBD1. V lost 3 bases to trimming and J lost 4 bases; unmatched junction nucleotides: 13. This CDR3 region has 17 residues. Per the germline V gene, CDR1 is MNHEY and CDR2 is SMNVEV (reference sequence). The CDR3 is CASSFLPQQGAGYEQYF. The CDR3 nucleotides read TGTGCCAGCAGTTTTCTTCCTCAACAGGGGGCGGGTTACGAGCAGTACTTC.

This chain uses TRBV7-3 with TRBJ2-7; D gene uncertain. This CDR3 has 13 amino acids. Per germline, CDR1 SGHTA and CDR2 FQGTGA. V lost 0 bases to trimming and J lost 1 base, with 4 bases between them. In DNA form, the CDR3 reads TGTGCCAGCAGCTTAACAGCATCCTACGAGCAGTACTTC. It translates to CASSLTASYEQYF.

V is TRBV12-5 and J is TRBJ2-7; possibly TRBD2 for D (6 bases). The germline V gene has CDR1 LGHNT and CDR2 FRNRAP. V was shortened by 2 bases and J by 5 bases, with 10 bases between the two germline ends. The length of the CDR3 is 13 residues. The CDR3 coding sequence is TGTGCTAGTGGTTTGCGGGAGTCTCACGAGCAGTACTTC. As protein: CASGLRESHEQYF.

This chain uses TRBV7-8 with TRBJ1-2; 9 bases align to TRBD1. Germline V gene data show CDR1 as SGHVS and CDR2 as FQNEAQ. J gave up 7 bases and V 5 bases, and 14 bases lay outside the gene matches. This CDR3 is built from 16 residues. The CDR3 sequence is CASSPSPSTGGFGYTF. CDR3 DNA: TGTGCCAGCAGCCCATCTCCCTCGACAGGGGGTTTTGGCTACACCTTC.

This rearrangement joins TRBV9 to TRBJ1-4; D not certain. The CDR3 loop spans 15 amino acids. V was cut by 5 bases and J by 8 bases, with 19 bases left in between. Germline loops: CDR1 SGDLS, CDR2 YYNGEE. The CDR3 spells CASSPRTAFREKLFF. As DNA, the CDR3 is TGTGCCAGCAGTCCTCGGACTGCCTTTAGAGAAAAACTGTTTTTT.

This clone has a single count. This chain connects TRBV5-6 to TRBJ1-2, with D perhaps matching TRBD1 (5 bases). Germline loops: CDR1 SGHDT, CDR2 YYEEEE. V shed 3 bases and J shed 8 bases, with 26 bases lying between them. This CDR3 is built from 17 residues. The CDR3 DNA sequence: TGTGCCAGCAGCTCACAGGTGTTGAGTGACCTGTCTGGGGGCTACACCTTC. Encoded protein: CASSSQVLSDLSGGYTF. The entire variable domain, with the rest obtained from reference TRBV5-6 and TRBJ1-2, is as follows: DAGVTQSPTHLIKTRGQQVTLRCSPKSGHDTVSWYQQALGQGPQFIFQYYEEEERQRGNFPDRFSGHQFPNYSSELNVNALLLGDSALYLCASSSQVLSDLSGGYTFGSGTRLTVV.

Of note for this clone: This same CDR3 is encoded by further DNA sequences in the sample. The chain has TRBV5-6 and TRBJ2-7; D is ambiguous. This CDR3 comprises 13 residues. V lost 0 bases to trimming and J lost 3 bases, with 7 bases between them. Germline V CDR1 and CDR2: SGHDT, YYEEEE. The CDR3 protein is CASSLGRSYEQYF. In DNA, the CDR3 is TGTGCCAGCAGCTTGGGACGGAGCTACGAGCAGTACTTC. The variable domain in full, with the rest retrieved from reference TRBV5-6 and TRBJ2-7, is DAGVTQSPTHLIKTRGQQVTLRCSPKSGHDTVSWYQQALGQGPQFIFQYYEEEERQRGNFPDRFSGHQFPNYSSELNVNALLLGDSALYLCASSLGRSYEQYFGPGTRLTVT.

Here the CDR3 DNA reads TGTGCCACAGCGATTAGGGGGTTGAGCGGGGAGCTGTTTTTT. Translation gives CATAIRGLSGELFF. V gene TRBV24-1 combines with J gene TRBJ2-2; D perhaps matches TRBD1 (6 bases). In germline, CDR1 is KGHDR, CDR2 SFDVKD. CDR3 length: 14 amino acids. Trimming took 10 bases from V and 7 from J, leaving 18 bases between them.

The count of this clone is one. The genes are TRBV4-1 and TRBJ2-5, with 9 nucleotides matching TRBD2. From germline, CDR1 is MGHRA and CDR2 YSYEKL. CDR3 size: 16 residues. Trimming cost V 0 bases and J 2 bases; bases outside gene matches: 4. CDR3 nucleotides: TGCGCCAGCAGCCAAGATGCGGGGGGGACGCAAGAGACCCAGTACTTC. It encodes CASSQDAGGTQETQYF.

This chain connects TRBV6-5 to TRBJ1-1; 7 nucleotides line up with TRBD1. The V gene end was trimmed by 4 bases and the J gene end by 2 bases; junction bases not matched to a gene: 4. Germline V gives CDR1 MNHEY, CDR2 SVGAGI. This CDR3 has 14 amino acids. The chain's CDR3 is CASSWDRHNTEAFF. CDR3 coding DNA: TGTGCCAGCAGTTGGGACAGACATAACACTGAAGCTTTCTTT.

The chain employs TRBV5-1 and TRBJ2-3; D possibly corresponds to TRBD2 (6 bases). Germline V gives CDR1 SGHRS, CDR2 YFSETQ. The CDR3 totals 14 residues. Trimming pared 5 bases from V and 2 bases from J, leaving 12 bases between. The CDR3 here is CASRRGDHTDTQYF. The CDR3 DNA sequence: TGCGCCAGCAGGCGGGGAGACCACACAGATACGCAGTATTTT.

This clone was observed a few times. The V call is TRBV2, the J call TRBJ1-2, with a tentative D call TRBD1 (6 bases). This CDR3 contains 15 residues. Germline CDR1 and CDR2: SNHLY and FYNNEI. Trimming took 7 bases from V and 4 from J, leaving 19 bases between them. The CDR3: CASNLRTAIIYGYTF. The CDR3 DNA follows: TGTGCCAGCAATCTCCGGACAGCAATAATCTATGGCTACACCTTC.

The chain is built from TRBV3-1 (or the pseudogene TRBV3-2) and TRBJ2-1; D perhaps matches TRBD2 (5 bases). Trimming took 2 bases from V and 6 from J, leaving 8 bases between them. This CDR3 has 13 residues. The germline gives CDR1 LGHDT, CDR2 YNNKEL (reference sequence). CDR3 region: CASSQLAGNEQFF. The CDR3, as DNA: TGTGCCAGCAGCCAACTAGCCGGCAATGAGCAGTTCTTC.

CDR3 nucleotides: TGTGCCAGCAGCCGTAATAGCAATCAGCCCCAGCATTTT. It yields the protein CASSRNSNQPQHF. The V gene is TRBV12-3 or TRBV12-4, the J gene TRBJ1-5; no firm D call. This CDR3 spans 13 amino acids. Trimming cost V 6 bases and J 0 bases, with 6 bases left between them.

The CDR3, as DNA: TGCGTCCGAATTCTCGGCACTGAAGCTTTCTTT. It encodes CVRILGTEAFF. V usage is TRBV20-1 and J usage is TRBJ1-1; D not resolved. This CDR3 has 11 residues. Germline-derived CDR1 and CDR2 are DFQATT and SNEGSKA (reference sequence).

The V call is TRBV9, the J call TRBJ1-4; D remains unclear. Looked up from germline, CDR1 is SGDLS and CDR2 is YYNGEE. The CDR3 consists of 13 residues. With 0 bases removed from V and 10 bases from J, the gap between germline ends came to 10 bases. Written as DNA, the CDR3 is TGTGCCAGCAGCGTAGCGAGGGAGGGAAAACTGTTTTTT. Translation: CASSVAREGKLFF.

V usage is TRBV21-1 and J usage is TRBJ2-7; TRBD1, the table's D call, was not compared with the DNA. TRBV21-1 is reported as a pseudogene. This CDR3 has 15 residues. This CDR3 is CASSFPDRGTSEQYF. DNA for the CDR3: TGTGCCAGCAGCTTCCCGGACAGGGGCACAAGCGAGCAGTACTTC.

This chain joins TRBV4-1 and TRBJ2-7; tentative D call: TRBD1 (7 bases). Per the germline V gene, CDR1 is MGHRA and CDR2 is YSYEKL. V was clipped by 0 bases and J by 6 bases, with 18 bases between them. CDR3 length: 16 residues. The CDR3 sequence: CASSQDLQGGSGEQYF. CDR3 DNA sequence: TGCGCCAGCAGCCAAGATCTCCAGGGGGGTTCTGGCGAGCAGTACTTC.

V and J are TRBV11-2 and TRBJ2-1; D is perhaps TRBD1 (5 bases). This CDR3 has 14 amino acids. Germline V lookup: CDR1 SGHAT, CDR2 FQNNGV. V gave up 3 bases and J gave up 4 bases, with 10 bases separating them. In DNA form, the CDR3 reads TGTGCCAGCAGCTTGGACATATCGTACAATGAGCAGTTCTTC. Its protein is CASSLDISYNEQFF.

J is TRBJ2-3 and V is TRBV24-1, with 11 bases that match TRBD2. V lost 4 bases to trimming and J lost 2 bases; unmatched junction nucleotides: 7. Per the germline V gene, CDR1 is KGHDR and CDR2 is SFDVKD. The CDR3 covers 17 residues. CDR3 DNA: TGTGCCACCAGTGAATATGGGACTAGCGGATACACAGATACGCAGTATTTT. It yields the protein CATSEYGTSGYTDTQYF.

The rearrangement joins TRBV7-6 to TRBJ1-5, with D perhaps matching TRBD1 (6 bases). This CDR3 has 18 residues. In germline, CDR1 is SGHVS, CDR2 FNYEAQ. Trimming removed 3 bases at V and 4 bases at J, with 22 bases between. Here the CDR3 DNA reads TGTGCCAGCAGCTTGTGGGGGGGCGACAGCGCACGGAATCAGCCCCAGCATTTT. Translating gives CASSLWGGDSARNQPQHF.

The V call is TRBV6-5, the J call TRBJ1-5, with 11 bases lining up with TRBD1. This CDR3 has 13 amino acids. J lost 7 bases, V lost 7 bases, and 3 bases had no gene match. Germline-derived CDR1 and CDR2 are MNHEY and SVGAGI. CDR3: CASMGQGDQPQHF. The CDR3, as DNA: TGTGCCAGCATGGGACAGGGGGACCAGCCCCAGCATTTT.